The TCR beta chain described here comes from a study of shared clonotypes between healthy human individuals. Study conclusions and caveats: Clonotypes that were shared across a few donors made up approximately 5% of naive CD4 clonotypes.

Looked up from germline, CDR1 is SEHNR and CDR2 is FQNEAQ (reference sequence). After removal of 5 bases from V and 4 bases from J, the junction contained 11 bases not matched to a gene. This CDR3 has 16 residues. CD8 cells classed as naive were CD45RO-negative and positively selected for CCR7, excluding terminally differentiated effector memory CD45RA+ cells. This clone appeared once. What it recognizes is unknown. Authors' methods: ImmunoSEQ output lacked quality scores and full-length reads, limiting matched filtering. The table came from immunoSEQ multiplex PCR; TCRdb's copy has only in-frame clones and leaves some out. V and J calls plus clone size are reproduced from that table; the DNA served to infer D and trimming. Among 550,000 to 650,000 clones, about 96% were seen once, and the ten largest hold roughly 0.1%.

Sequencing was carried out using naive CD8+ T cells sorted from blood. The receptor's source is a woman in her 30s in good health. The chain links TRBV7-9 to TRBJ2-7; 10 bases match TRBD1. The CDR3 DNA reads as TGTGCCAGCAGCGTCACTACCGGACAGGGGGAATACGAGCAGTACTTC. Translation: CASSVTTGQGEYEQYF.